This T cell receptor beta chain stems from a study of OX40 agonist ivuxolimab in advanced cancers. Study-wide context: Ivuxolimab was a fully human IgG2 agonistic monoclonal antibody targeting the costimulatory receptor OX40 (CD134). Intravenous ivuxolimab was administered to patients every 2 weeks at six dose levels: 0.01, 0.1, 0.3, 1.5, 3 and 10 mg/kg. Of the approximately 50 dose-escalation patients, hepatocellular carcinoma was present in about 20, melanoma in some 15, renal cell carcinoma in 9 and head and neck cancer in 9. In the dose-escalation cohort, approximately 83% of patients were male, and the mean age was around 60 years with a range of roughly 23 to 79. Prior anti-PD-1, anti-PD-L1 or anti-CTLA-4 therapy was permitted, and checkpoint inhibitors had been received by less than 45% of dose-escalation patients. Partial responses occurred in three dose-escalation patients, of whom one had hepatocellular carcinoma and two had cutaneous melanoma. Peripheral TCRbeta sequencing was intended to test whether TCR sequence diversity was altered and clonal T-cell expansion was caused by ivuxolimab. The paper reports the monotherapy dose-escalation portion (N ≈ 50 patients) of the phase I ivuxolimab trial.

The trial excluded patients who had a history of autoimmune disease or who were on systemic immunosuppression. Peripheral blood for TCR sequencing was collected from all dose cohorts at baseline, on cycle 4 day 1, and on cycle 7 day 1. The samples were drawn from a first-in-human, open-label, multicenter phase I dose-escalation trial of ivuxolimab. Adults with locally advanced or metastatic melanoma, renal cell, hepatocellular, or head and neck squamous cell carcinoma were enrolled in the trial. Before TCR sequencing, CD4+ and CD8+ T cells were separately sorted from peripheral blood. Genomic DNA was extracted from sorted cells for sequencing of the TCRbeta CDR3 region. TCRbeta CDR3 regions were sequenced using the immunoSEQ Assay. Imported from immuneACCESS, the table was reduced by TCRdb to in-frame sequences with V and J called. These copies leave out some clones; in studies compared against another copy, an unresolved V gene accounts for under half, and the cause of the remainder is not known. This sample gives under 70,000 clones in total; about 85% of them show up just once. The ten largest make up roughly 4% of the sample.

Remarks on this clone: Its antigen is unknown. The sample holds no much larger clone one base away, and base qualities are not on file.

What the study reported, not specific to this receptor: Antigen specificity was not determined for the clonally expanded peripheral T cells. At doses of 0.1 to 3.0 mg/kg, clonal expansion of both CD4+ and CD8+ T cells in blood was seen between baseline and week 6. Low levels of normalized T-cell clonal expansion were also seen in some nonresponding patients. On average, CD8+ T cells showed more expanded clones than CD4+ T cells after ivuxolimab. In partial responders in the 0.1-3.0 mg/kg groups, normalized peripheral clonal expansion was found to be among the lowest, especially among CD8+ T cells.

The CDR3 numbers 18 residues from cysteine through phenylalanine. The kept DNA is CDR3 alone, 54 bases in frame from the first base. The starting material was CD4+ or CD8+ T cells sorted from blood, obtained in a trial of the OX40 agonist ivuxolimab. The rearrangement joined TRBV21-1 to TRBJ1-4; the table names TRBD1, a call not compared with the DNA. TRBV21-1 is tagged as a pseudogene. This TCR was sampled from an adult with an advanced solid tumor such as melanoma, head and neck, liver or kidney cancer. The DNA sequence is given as TGTGCCAGCAGCAACCGGGACATCCTGATAGCAACTAATGAAAAACTGTTTTTT. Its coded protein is CASSNRDILIATNEKLFF.